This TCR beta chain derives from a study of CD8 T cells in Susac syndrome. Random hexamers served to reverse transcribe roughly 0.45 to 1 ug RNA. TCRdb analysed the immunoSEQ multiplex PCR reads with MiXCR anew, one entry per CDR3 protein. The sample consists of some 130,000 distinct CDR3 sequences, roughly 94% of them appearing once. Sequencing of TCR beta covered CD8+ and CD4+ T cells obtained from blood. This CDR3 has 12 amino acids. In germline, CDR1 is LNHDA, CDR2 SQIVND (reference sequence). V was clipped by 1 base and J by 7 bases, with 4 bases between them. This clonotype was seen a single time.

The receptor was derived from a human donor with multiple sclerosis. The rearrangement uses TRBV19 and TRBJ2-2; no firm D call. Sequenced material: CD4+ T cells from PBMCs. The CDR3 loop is CASSIGYGELFF. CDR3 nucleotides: TGTGCCAGTAGTATAGGCTACGGGGAGCTGTTTTTT.